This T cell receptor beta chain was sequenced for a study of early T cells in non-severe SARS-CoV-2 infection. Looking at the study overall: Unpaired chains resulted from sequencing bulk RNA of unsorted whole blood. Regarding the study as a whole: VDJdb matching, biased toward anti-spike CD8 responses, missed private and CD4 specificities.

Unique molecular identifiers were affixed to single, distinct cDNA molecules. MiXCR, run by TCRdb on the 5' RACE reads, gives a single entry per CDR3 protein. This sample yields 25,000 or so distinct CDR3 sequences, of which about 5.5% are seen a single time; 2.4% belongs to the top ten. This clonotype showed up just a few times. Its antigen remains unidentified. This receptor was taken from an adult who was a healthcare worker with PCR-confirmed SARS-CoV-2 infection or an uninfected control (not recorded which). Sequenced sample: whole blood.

The CDR3 spells CASSVRLQETQYF. The CDR3 region has the DNA TGTGCCAGCAGCGTCCGGCTTCAAGAGACCCAGTACTTC. The gene calls are TRBV7-2 and TRBJ2-5, with D uncertain. Germline loops: CDR1 SGHTA, CDR2 FQGNSA. Trimming shortened V by 5 bases and J by 2 bases, and 9 bases separated the two germline ends. The CDR3 loop spans 13 amino acids. Combining the CDR3 with reference TRBV7-2 and TRBJ2-5 gives the whole variable domain GAGVSQSPSNKVTEKGKDVELRCDPISGHTALYWYRQSLGQGLEFLIYFQGNSAPDKSGLPSDRFSAERTGGSVSTLTIQRTQQEDSAVYLCASSVRLQETQYFGPGTRLLVL.